This note documents a single T cell receptor (beta chain) sequence. The antigen remains unidentified. This record belongs to a study of T-cell memory formation after mild COVID-19. Study overall: Most TCR clusters belonged to a single donor. General study points: Among CD4+ contracting clones, most were CM and EM, and CD8+ ones EMRA. In pre-infection memory, a portion of responding clones appeared, which suggested that cross-reactive memory joined. Researchers could not confirm that second-wave clones peaking on day 37 targeted SARS-CoV-2.

From the 5' RACE reads, TCRdb called clonotypes with MiXCR, one entry per CDR3 protein. Counted here are approximately 300,000 distinct CDR3 sequences, roughly 15% occurring once; the ten biggest clones make up 20% to 25%. This CDR3 contains 13 residues. The germline CDR1 and CDR2 sequences are KGHSH and LQKENI. With 4 bases clipped from V and 5 bases from J, the junction kept 5 bases outside the gene matches. The chain couples TRBV18 to TRBJ2-7, with 7 bases identical to TRBD1. Sequencing was carried out using PBMCs or a T cell subset sorted from them (not recorded which). This TCR derives from a man between 18 and 29 years old who had mild COVID-19 (a few samples of this study predate the infection). Cell type and time point are not known. As DNA, the CDR3 is TGTGCCAGCTCACTCGACAGGGTGAACGAGCAGTACTTC. Protein: CASSLDRVNEQYF.